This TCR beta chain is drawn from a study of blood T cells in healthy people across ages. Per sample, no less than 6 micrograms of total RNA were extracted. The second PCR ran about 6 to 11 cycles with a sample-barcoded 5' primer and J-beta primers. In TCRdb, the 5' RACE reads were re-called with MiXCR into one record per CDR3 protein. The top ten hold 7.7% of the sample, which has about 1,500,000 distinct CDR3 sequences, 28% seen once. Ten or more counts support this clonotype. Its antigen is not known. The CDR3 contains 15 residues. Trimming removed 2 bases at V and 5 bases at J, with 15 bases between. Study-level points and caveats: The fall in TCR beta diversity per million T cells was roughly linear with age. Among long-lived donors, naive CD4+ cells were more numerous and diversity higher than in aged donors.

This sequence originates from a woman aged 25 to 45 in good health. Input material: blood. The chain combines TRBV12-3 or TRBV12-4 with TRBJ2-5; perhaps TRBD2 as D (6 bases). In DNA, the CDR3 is TGTGCCAGCAGTTTAATCGGGGGACCAAGGGAGACCCAGTACTTC. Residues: CASSLIGGPRETQYF.